These 20 T cell receptor beta chains originate from one sample sequenced in a study of blood T cell repertoires in COVID-19. Using immunoSEQ multiplex PCR, the repertoire was profiled, and TCRdb retains in-frame clones only, with some absent. The data show roughly 99,000 clones, around 80% seen once. Sequences were obtained from peripheral blood. Receptors originate from a man between 65 and 85 years old with acute or convalescent COVID-19.

The rearrangement links TRBV3-1 (or the pseudogene TRBV3-2) to TRBJ2-5; maybe TRBD2 (6 bases). The germline V gene encodes CDR1 LGHDT and CDR2 YNNKEL (reference sequence). This CDR3 has 12 amino acids. Trimming left V 8 bases short and J 7 bases short, with 14 bases between. DNA of the CDR3: TGTGCCAGCGGGAGGACCGCTGGGACCCAGTACTTC. It yields the protein CASGRTAGTQYF.

In this sample, this clone turned up a few times. The chain links TRBV11-3 to TRBJ2-2; maybe TRBD1 (6 bases). Germline assignment: CDR1 SGHNT and CDR2 YENEEA. CDR3 size: 13 residues. Trimming stripped 1 base from V and 8 bases from J, with 8 bases between. The CDR3 coding sequence is TGTGCCAGCAGCTTAGGTGGGACAGGGGAGCTGTTTTTT. Protein product: CASSLGGTGELFF.

The chain links TRBV9 to TRBJ2-3; 9 bases match TRBD2. The V gene's germline CDR1 is SGDLS and CDR2 YYNGEE. This CDR3 has 17 amino acids. The V gene end was trimmed by 0 bases and the J gene end by 6 bases; junction bases not matched to a gene: 11. CDR3 DNA: TGTGCCAGCAGCGTAGATGGTAGCGGGGGCAAAGGGGATACGCAGTATTTT. It is translated as CASSVDGSGGKGDTQYF.

V and J are TRBV15 and TRBJ1-1; 7 bases map to TRBD1. The CDR3 extends over 15 amino acids. The V gene's germline CDR1 is LNHNV and CDR2 YYDKDF (reference sequence). Trimming cost V 1 base and J 2 bases; bases outside gene matches: 4. The CDR3 region has the DNA TGTGCCACCAGCAGAGCTGGACAGGCTAACACTGAAGCTTTCTTT. Residues: CATSRAGQANTEAFF.

This CDR3 is CASSSGTGLYNEQFF. CDR3 bases: TGTGCCAGCAGCTCCGGGACAGGGCTTTACAATGAGCAGTTCTTC. The gene calls are TRBV7-2 and TRBJ2-1; 9 nucleotides line up with TRBD1. Unmatched junction bases numbered 5, after V lost 4 bases and J lost 4 bases. The CDR3 extends over 15 amino acids. Germline-derived CDR1 and CDR2 are SGHTA and FQGNSA.

CDR3 sequence (DNA): TGTGCCAGCAGCTCAGGACAGGGACTGTTTTTT. Amino acid sequence: CASSSGQGLFF. The V call is TRBV9, the J call TRBJ1-4; 8 nucleotides line up with TRBD1. The CDR3 sequence is 11 residues long. The ends lost 4 bases at V and 13 bases at J; junction bases unmatched: 3. Germline CDR1 SGDLS, CDR2 YYNGEE.

V gene TRBV12-3 or TRBV12-4 combines with J gene TRBJ1-6; perhaps TRBD1 as D (6 bases). CDR3 size: 13 residues. V was shortened by 10 bases and J by 7 bases, with 14 bases between the two germline ends. In DNA, the CDR3 is TGTGCCACCAAGGGGGACGGAAATTCACCCCTCCACTTT. Protein product: CATKGDGNSPLHF.

The V and J genes are TRBV5-1 and TRBJ1-3, with a possible D match to TRBD1 (6 bases). Trimming stripped 0 bases from V and 2 bases from J, with 12 bases between. The length of the CDR3 is 16 residues. Germline V gene sequence: CDR1 SGHRS, CDR2 YFSETQ. CDR3 coding DNA: TGCGCCAGCAGCTTGGCCCCACAGGGCACTGGAAACACCATATATTTT. This translates into CASSLAPQGTGNTIYF.

This clone was seen a handful of times. This rearrangement joins TRBV10-1 to TRBJ1-5, with D unclear. The CDR3 runs to 17 residues. Trimming stripped 2 bases from V and 2 bases from J, with 16 bases between. CDR1 WNHNN and CDR2 SYGVQD come from the germline V gene (reference sequence). Here the CDR3 reads CASSETGIAHGNQPQHF. DNA for the CDR3: TGCGCCAGCAGTGAGACGGGTATAGCCCACGGCAATCAGCCCCAGCATTTT.

This clone came up a few times. The genes are TRBV7-8 and TRBJ2-7, with TRBD1 matching over 9 bases. Trimming removed 6 bases from V and 6 bases from J; junction bases left unmatched: 12. CDR1 is SGHVS and CDR2 is FQNEAQ in the germline V gene. This CDR3 has 15 amino acids. In nucleotides, the CDR3 is TGTGCCAGCAGTCTAACGGGACAGGGATGGGTCGAGCAGTACTTC. Its protein product is CASSLTGQGWVEQYF.

The chain joins TRBV5-5 to TRBJ2-2, with a possible D match to TRBD2 (6 bases). Germline V gene lookup returns CDR1 SGHKS and CDR2 YYEKEE (reference sequence). The CDR3 spans 14 residues. V dropped 7 bases and J dropped 6 bases, with 16 bases sitting between them. In nucleotides, the CDR3 is TGTGCCAGCTTGGGACTCCACGGGGCCGGGGAGCTGTTTTTT. Translating gives CASLGLHGAGELFF. The variable domain in full, completed from reference TRBV5-5 and TRBJ2-2, reads DAGVTQSPTHLIKTRGQQVTLRCSPISGHKSVSWYQQVLGQGPQFIFQYYEKEERGRGNFPDRFSARQFPNYSSELNVNALLLGDSALYLCASLGLHGAGELFFGEGSRLTVL.

The chain carries TRBV13 and TRBJ1-1, with 7 bases lining up with TRBD1. The V gene end was trimmed by 5 bases and the J gene end by 5 bases; junction bases not matched to a gene: 11. This CDR3 is 15 amino acids long. Germline values: CDR1 PRHDT, CDR2 FYEKMQ (reference sequence). CDR3 nucleotides: TGTGCCAGCAGCCCGCGACAGGGAGGAGGGACTGAAGCTTTCTTT. This sequence encodes CASSPRQGGGTEAFF.

J is TRBJ2-3 and V is TRBV19; 8 bases fit TRBD2. Trimming removed 4 bases from V and 0 bases from J; junction bases left unmatched: 12. The CDR3 has 18 residues. Germline CDR1 reads LNHDA; CDR2 reads SQIVND (reference sequence). CDR3 in DNA: TGTGCCAGTAGTAAAGGGTTCCCTAGCGGGCTTAGCACAGATACGCAGTATTTT. The encoded protein is CASSKGFPSGLSTDTQYF.

The chain joins TRBV10-2 to TRBJ1-1, with D possibly matching TRBD1 (5 bases). Germline assignment: CDR1 WSHSY and CDR2 SAAADI. Trimming cost V 3 bases and J 1 base, with 9 bases left between them. The CDR3 sequence is 14 residues long. CDR3: CASSDPGGNTEAFF. In DNA form, the CDR3 reads TGCGCCAGCAGTGATCCGGGGGGGAACACTGAAGCTTTCTTT.

The chain combines TRBV7-9 with TRBJ1-1; weak D call: TRBD1 (6 bases). The germline CDR1 and CDR2 sequences are SEHNR and FQNEAQ (reference sequence). Trimming took off 5 bases at V and 1 base at J, with 17 bases between the two ends. CDR3 length equals 16 residues. CDR3 nucleotide sequence: TGTGCCAGCAGCATACAGGGAAAGAGGAAGAACACTGAAGCTTTCTTT. Translation: CASSIQGKRKNTEAFF. Full variable domain (outside the CDR3, taken from reference TRBV7-9 and TRBJ1-1): DTGVSQNPRHKITKRGQNVTFRCDPISEHNRLYWYRQTLGQGPEFLTYFQNEAQLEKSRLLSDRFSAERPKGSFSTLEIQRTEQGDSAMYLCASSIQGKRKNTEAFFGQGTRLTVV.

The V call is TRBV4-3, the J call TRBJ2-7; TRBD2 agrees at 9 bases. Germline V gene data show CDR1 as LGHNA and CDR2 as YSLEER. Unmatched junction bases numbered 6, after V lost 0 bases and J lost 6 bases. The CDR3 has 15 residues. The CDR3 region has the DNA TGCGCCAGCAGCCAAGACTCAGCGGGGGGCGGCGAGCAGTACTTC. Its translation is CASSQDSAGGGEQYF.

The J gene is TRBJ1-6, the V gene TRBV2; D not resolved. V was shortened by 3 bases and J by 8 bases, with 11 bases between the two germline ends. The CDR3 is made up of 14 amino acids. Per germline, CDR1 SNHLY and CDR2 FYNNEI. CDR3 bases: TGTGCCAGCAGTGACGGGGAGCCGTATTCACCCCTCCACTTT. Its protein product is CASSDGEPYSPLHF. Based on the CDR3 plus reference TRBV2 and TRBJ1-6, the full variable domain is EPEVTQTPSHQVTQMGQEVILRCVPISNHLYFYWYRQILGQKVEFLVSFYNNEISEKSEIFDDQFSVERPDGSNFTLKIRSTKLEDSAMYFCASSDGEPYSPLHFGNGTRLTVT.

The chain joins TRBV7-8 to TRBJ2-2, with TRBD1 matching 7 bases. CDR1 is SGHVS and CDR2 is FQNEAQ in the germline V gene. CDR3 length: 14 residues. The V and J ends lost 8 bases and 2 bases, in that order; junction bases with no gene match: 5. CDR3 coding DNA: TGTGCCAGCCGAGACAGGGCTAACACCGGGGAGCTGTTTTTT. It encodes CASRDRANTGELFF.

The rearrangement uses TRBV9 and TRBJ1-2; 9 bases are a match to TRBD1. Germline V gene lookup returns CDR1 SGDLS and CDR2 YYNGEE. After removal of 3 bases from V and 4 bases from J, the junction contained 7 bases not matched to a gene. The CDR3 spans 15 residues. CDR3 residues: CASSATGTGLYGYTF. Written as DNA, the CDR3 is TGTGCCAGCAGCGCGACCGGGACAGGGCTCTATGGCTACACCTTC. Full variable domain (outside the CDR3, taken from reference TRBV9 and TRBJ1-2): DSGVTQTPKHLITATGQRVTLRCSPRSGDLSVYWYQQSLDQGLQFLIQYYNGEERAKGNILERFSAQQFPDLHSELNLSSLELGDSALYFCASSATGTGLYGYTFGSGTRLTVV.

This chain connects TRBV19 to TRBJ2-1, with 13 bases that match TRBD2. The CDR3 contains 13 residues. Germline values: CDR1 LNHDA, CDR2 SQIVND (reference sequence). J gave up 10 bases and V 5 bases, and 2 bases lay outside the gene matches. The CDR3 nucleotides read TGTGCCAGTAGTGCACTAGCGGGGGGGGAGCAGTTCTTC. It translates to CASSALAGGEQFF.